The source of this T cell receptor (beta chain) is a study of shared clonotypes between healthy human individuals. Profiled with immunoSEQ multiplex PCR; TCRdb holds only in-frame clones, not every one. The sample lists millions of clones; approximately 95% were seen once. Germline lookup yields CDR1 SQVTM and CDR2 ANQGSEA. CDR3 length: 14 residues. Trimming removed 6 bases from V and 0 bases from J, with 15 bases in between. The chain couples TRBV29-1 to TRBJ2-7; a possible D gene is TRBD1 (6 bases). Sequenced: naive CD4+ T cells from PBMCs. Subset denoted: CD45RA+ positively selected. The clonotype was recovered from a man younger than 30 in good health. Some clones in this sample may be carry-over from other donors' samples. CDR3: CSVQQGPSSYEQYF. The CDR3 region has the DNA TGCAGCGTACAACAGGGCCCTAGCTCCTACGAGCAGTACTTC.